This T cell receptor (beta chain) is from a study of blood T cells in healthy people across ages. Whole-study results and caveats: A greater number of naive CD4+ cells and higher diversity distinguished long-lived donors from aged donors.

The germline V and J ends were trimmed by 4 bases and 7 bases, with 10 bases remaining between them. This CDR3 comprises 12 residues. A second PCR, run for about 6 to 11 cycles, used a sample-barcoded 5' primer plus a J-beta primer mix. TCRdb processed the 5' RACE reads anew with MiXCR; each CDR3 protein has one entry. This table has about 1.1 million distinct CDR3 sequences, more than 30% appearing once. This clonotype was observed many times. Its antigen is as yet unknown. The sequencing input was blood. The rearrangement uses TRBV12-3 or TRBV12-4 and TRBJ1-1; perhaps TRBD1 as D (6 bases). The receptor's source is a man younger than 35 in good health. This CDR3 is CASSSQGGEAFF. CDR3 DNA sequence: TGTGCCAGCAGTTCCCAAGGGGGTGAAGCTTTCTTT.